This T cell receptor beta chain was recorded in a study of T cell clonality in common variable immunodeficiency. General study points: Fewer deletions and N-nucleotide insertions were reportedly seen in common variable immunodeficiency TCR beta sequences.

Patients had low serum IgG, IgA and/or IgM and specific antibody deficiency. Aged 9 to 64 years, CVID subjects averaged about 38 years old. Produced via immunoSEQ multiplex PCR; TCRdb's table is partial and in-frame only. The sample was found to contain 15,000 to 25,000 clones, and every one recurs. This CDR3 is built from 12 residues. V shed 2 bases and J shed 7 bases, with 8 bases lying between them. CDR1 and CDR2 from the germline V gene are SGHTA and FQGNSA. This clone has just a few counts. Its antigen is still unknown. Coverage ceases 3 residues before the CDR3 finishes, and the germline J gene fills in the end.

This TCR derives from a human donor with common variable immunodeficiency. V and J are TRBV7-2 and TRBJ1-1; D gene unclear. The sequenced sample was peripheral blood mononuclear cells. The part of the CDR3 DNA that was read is TGTGCCAGCAGCTTATTCGGCGGTGAA. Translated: CASSLFGGE. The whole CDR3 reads CASSLFGGEAFF.